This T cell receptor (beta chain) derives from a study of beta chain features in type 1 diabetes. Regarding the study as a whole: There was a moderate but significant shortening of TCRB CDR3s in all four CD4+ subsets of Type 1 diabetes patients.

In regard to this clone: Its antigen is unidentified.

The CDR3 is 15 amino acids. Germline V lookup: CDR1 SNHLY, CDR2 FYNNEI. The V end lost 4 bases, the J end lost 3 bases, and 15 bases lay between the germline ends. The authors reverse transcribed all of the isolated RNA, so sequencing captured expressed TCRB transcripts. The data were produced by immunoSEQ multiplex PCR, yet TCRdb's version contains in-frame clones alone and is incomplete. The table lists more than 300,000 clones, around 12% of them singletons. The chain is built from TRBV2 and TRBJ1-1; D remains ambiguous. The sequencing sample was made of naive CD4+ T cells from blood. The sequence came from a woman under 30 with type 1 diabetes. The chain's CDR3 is CASSGSGLTYTEAFF. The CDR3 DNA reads TGTGCCAGCAGTGGATCGGGTCTCACTTACACTGAAGCTTTCTTT.